One and the same sample provided the 20 T cell receptor beta chains below, sequenced in a study of blood T cell repertoires in COVID-19. Sequenced by immunoSEQ multiplex PCR; TCRdb stores in-frame clones only, minus some. The repertoire has under 350,000 clones, 89% of them found once; the top ten carry about 2%. The sample was peripheral blood. The receptors were gathered from a woman aged 25-40 years with COVID-19, enrolled during active disease.

This chain connects TRBV4-2 to TRBJ2-3; D is uncertain. The CDR3 totals 16 residues. The germline V gene encodes CDR1 LGHNA and CDR2 YNFKEQ. V was cut by 2 bases and J by 0 bases, with 12 bases left in between. The CDR3 here is CASSQLTSSSTDTQYF. In nucleotides, the CDR3 is TGTGCCAGCAGCCAACTTACAAGTTCTAGCACAGATACGCAGTATTTT.

This chain connects TRBV2 to TRBJ2-7, with 7 bases identical to TRBD1. Germline CDR1 is SNHLY and CDR2 is FYNNEI. Losses at the gene ends were 4 bases for V and 0 bases for J; bases not matched to a gene: 6. The length of the CDR3 is 15 residues. The CDR3 bases are TGTGCCAGCAGTGGAGGGACAGACTTCTCCTACGAGCAGTACTTC. Its translation is CASSGGTDFSYEQYF.

This chain connects TRBV5-1 to TRBJ2-3, with TRBD2 matching over 9 bases. CDR3 length equals 19 residues. CDR1 is SGHRS and CDR2 is YFSETQ in the germline V gene. Trimming removed 0 bases from V and 4 bases from J; junction bases left unmatched: 15. CDR3 sequence: CASSLAVIAGATGADTQYF. The CDR3 DNA reads TGCGCCAGCAGCTTGGCGGTGATAGCGGGGGCTACAGGCGCAGATACGCAGTATTTT.

The V and J genes are TRBV6-5 and TRBJ1-1; TRBD1 matches at 10 bases. Per germline, CDR1 MNHEY and CDR2 SVGAGI. The CDR3 sequence is 15 residues long. Unmatched junction bases numbered 6, after V lost 4 bases and J lost 4 bases. CDR3 region: CASSSPWTGGTEAFF. For the CDR3, the DNA is TGTGCCAGCAGTTCCCCCTGGACAGGGGGCACTGAAGCTTTCTTT.

This clone occurred a few times. The chain carries TRBV10-3 and TRBJ1-1; TRBD1 aligns across 7 bases. The CDR3 runs to 14 residues. V shed 4 bases and J 0 bases; nucleotides not matched to a gene: 2. CDR1 and CDR2 (germline): ENHRY, SYGVKD. CDR3 amino acids: CAISGGTVNTEAFF. The DNA for the CDR3 is TGTGCCATCAGTGGCGGGACAGTGAACACTGAAGCTTTCTTT.

The chain has TRBV11-3 and TRBJ2-2, with D perhaps matching TRBD2 (5 bases). V was shortened by 5 bases and J by 0 bases, with 10 bases between the two germline ends. The CDR3 consists of 15 residues. Germline-derived CDR1 and CDR2 are SGHNT and YENEEA. The CDR3 bases are TGTGCCAGCAGCCCGGCGAGGGCGAACACCGGGGAGCTGTTTTTT. Its protein product is CASSPARANTGELFF.

The V gene is TRBV24-1, the J gene TRBJ2-2, with TRBD1 as a possible D gene (5 bases). The CDR3 has 15 residues. The germline V gene has CDR1 KGHDR and CDR2 SFDVKD. With 1 base removed from V and 6 bases from J, the gap between germline ends came to 11 bases. The CDR3 spells CATSDFRGSPGELFF. As DNA, the CDR3 is TGTGCCACCAGTGATTTTAGGGGAAGTCCCGGGGAGCTGTTTTTT.

The chain is built from TRBV5-6 and TRBJ1-5; TRBD1 might be the D (5 bases). Trimming took 0 bases from V and 9 from J, leaving 13 bases between them. The V gene's germline CDR1 is SGHDT and CDR2 YYEEEE. This CDR3 has 14 residues. For the CDR3, the DNA is TGTGCCAGCAGCTTGGTTGCTGGGGGAGGGCCCCAGCATTTT. Translated, it gives CASSLVAGGGPQHF. Together with reference TRBV5-6 and TRBJ1-5, the CDR3 gives the full variable domain: DAGVTQSPTHLIKTRGQQVTLRCSPKSGHDTVSWYQQALGQGPQFIFQYYEEEERQRGNFPDRFSGHQFPNYSSELNVNALLLGDSALYLCASSLVAGGGPQHFGDGTRLSIL.

CDR3 residues: CASSGQGVGEQFF. CDR3 DNA: TGTGCCAGTAGTGGGCAGGGCGTCGGTGAGCAGTTCTTC. The chain recombines TRBV19 with TRBJ2-1; TRBD1 is a possible D gene (5 bases). CDR3 size: 13 residues. The germline V gene has CDR1 LNHDA and CDR2 SQIVND (reference sequence). V lost 5 bases to trimming and J lost 9 bases, with 14 bases between them.

The rearrangement uses TRBV10-3 and TRBJ1-1; D is undetermined. Germline CDR1 reads ENHRY; CDR2 reads SYGVKD. Trimming removed 7 bases at V and 1 base at J, with 13 bases between. The CDR3 consists of 14 residues. CDR3 amino acids: CAIMPTGENTEAFF. CDR3 bases: TGTGCCATCATGCCTACCGGGGAGAACACTGAAGCTTTCTTT.

This rearrangement joins TRBV6-5 to TRBJ2-7; TRBD2 matches at 13 bases. The CDR3 extends over 14 amino acids. CDR1 is MNHEY and CDR2 is SVGAGI in the germline V gene. The junction had 5 bases not matched to a gene; V was cut back by 7 bases and J by 5 bases. The CDR3 sequence: CASTLTSGGHEQYV. The CDR3 coding sequence is TGTGCCAGCACCCTGACTAGCGGGGGGCACGAGCAGTACGTC.

The chain links TRBV6-5 to TRBJ1-5; possibly TRBD1 for D (6 bases). CDR3 length equals 13 residues. Looked up from germline, CDR1 is MNHEY and CDR2 is SVGAGI. Trimming shortened V by 0 bases and J by 9 bases, and 9 bases separated the two germline ends. The CDR3 bases are TGTGCCAGCAGTTACTCGACAGGCAGGCCCCAGCATTTT. Translated: CASSYSTGRPQHF.

The rearrangement uses TRBV5-1 and TRBJ1-4; no clear D gene. This CDR3 has 14 amino acids. Germline values: CDR1 SGHRS, CDR2 YFSETQ. The ends were cut back, 1 base at V and 4 bases at J, with 8 bases in the middle. DNA for the CDR3: TGCGCCAGCAGCTTGACAGCTAATAATGAAAAACTGTTTTTT. It specifies CASSLTANNEKLFF.

The chain recombines TRBV5-1 with TRBJ2-7, with 9 bases fitting TRBD1. Germline trimming cut 4 bases from V and 3 bases from J; bases unmatched to any gene: 11. The CDR3 covers 16 residues. Germline V gives CDR1 SGHRS, CDR2 YFSETQ. The CDR3 DNA is TGCGCCAGCAGCCCCTCCCCGGGGACAGGGAGCTACGAGCAGTACTTC. Protein sequence: CASSPSPGTGSYEQYF.

This chain links TRBV10-2 with TRBJ1-1; perhaps TRBD1 as D (6 bases). CDR3 size: 13 residues. Germline values: CDR1 WSHSY, CDR2 SAAADI. The V and J ends lost 9 bases and 2 bases respectively, with 13 bases between them. CDR3 residues: CASRDKINTEAFF. The CDR3 bases are TGCGCCAGTCGGGACAAGATTAACACTGAAGCTTTCTTT.

This chain links TRBV4-3 with TRBJ2-5; TRBD1 matches at 7 bases. The V segment lost 0 bases and the J segment 4 bases; nucleotides outside the gene matches: 5. The CDR3 consists of 15 residues. From germline, CDR1 is LGHNA and CDR2 YSLEER. DNA of the CDR3: TGCGCCAGCAGCCAAGATCGAGGGGGCGGAGAGACCCAGTACTTC. It is translated as CASSQDRGGGETQYF.

This chain connects TRBV27 to TRBJ2-1, with 11 bases identical to TRBD1. CDR1 MNHEY and CDR2 SMNVEV come from the germline V gene (reference sequence). V lost 4 bases, J lost 0 bases, and 8 bases stayed unmatched. The CDR3 contains 18 residues. CDR3 bases: TGTGCCAGCAGTTCCAGGACAGGGGGCGCCGGCTCCTACAATGAGCAGTTCTTC. Translated: CASSSRTGGAGSYNEQFF.

The V gene is TRBV3-1 (or the pseudogene TRBV3-2), the J gene TRBJ1-6; D is unresolved. Germline V gene lookup returns CDR1 LGHDT and CDR2 YNNKEL (reference sequence). The V gene lost 4 bases and the J gene lost 6 bases, with 10 bases spanning the gap. The CDR3 loop spans 14 amino acids. The CDR3 loop reads CASSLRVANSPLHF. In DNA form, the CDR3 reads TGTGCCAGCAGCCTCCGGGTCGCTAATTCACCCCTCCACTTT.

The chain carries TRBV4-2 and TRBJ1-1; 8 nucleotides line up with TRBD1. Germline V gives CDR1 LGHNA, CDR2 YNFKEQ. The CDR3 consists of 19 residues. With V trimmed by 3 bases and J by 1 base, 16 bases remained unmatched. The CDR3 DNA is TGTGCCAGCAGCCAGAATATAAGGCCAACAGGGGGTACGAACACTGAAGCTTTCTTT. Encoded protein: CASSQNIRPTGGTNTEAFF.

The rearrangement joins TRBV5-6 to TRBJ1-2, with a tentative D call TRBD1 (6 bases). The CDR3 spans 13 residues. V shed 1 base and J shed 6 bases, with 10 bases lying between them. CDR1 is SGHDT and CDR2 is YYEEEE in the germline V gene. The CDR3 is CASSLRAGDGYTF. The CDR3 DNA sequence: TGTGCCAGCAGCTTGAGGGCAGGGGATGGCTACACCTTC.